This TCR beta chain stems from a study of cytomegalovirus exposure and HLA in healthy donors. Study-level background: Earlier, fewer than 130 million unique TCR beta sequences were recovered from roughly 170 million T cells by an analysis.

The PCR was carried out with 60 Vbeta primers and 13 Jbeta primers. Sequencing was performed with immunoSEQ multiplex PCR; in TCRdb, only in-frame clones are kept and a portion is missing. Here the sample spans approximately 89,000 clones, roughly 77% being singletons. CDR3 size: 13 residues. J lost 6 bases, V lost 7 bases, and 7 bases had no gene match. CDR1 MNHNS and CDR2 SASEGT come from the germline V gene. In its sample, this clone was seen a few times. Donors sampled were nominally healthy, though unrecorded immune exposures were likely. This chain connects TRBV6-1 to TRBJ2-7; 9 nucleotides agree with TRBD1. This clonotype was sampled from a human donor in good health. Sample: PBMCs. For the CDR3, the DNA is TGTGCCAGCACCGGGACAGGGCTCTCCGAGCAGTACTTC. Protein product: CASTGTGLSEQYF.